A selection of T cell receptor beta chains follows, all from one sample in a study of blood T cell repertoires in COVID-19. Data came from immunoSEQ multiplex PCR; TCRdb stores just in-frame clones and leaves some out. Of about 120,000 clones in the sample, about four fifths were seen once. The sequenced sample was peripheral blood. All receptors come from a man under 40 with COVID-19, enrolled during active disease. CDR3s include the opening cysteine and the closing phenylalanine or tryptophan. The D gene is left open where the match is weak. A row's size may be missing; if present it is once, few, many or a size class.

CDR3aa: CASSYPSGTGDTEAFF
CDR3nt: TGTGCCAGCAGCTACCCCTCCGGGACAGGGGATACTGAAGCTTTCTTT
v_gene: TRBV7-9
j_gene: TRBJ1-1
abundance: -
d_gene: TRBD1

CDR3aa: CATTAGGNQPQHF
CDR3nt: TGTGCCACCACCGCCGGTGGCAATCAGCCCCAGCATTTT
v_gene: TRBV6-5
j_gene: TRBJ1-5
abundance: -
d_gene: -

CDR3aa: CASTQDRGPNGELFF
CDR3nt: TGTGCCAGTACCCAGGACAGGGGGCCGAACGGGGAGCTGTTTTTT
v_gene: TRBV19
j_gene: TRBJ2-2
abundance: few
d_gene: TRBD1

CDR3aa: CASSLGPGRRDTEAFF
CDR3nt: TGCGCCAGCAGCTTGGGGCCAGGGCGGCGCGATACTGAAGCTTTCTTT
v_gene: TRBV5-1
j_gene: TRBJ1-1
abundance: -
d_gene: -

CDR3aa: CASGAGAHSNQPQHF
CDR3nt: TGTGCTAGTGGCGCGGGGGCCCATAGCAATCAGCCCCAGCATTTT
v_gene: TRBV12-5
j_gene: TRBJ1-5
abundance: -
d_gene: -

CDR3aa: CASSGMAGGGTEAFF
CDR3nt: TGTGCCAGCAGCGGGATGGCAGGGGGTGGCACTGAAGCTTTCTTT
v_gene: TRBV6-5
j_gene: TRBJ1-1
abundance: -
d_gene: TRBD1

CDR3aa: CASSRFDSSYEQYF
CDR3nt: TGTGCCAGCAGCCGATTTGACAGTTCCTACGAGCAGTACTTC
v_gene: TRBV28
j_gene: TRBJ2-7
abundance: -
d_gene: -

CDR3aa: CASSRDTNTGELFF
CDR3nt: TGTGCCAGCAGTCGGGACACCAACACCGGGGAGCTGTTTTTT
v_gene: TRBV27
j_gene: TRBJ2-2
abundance: once
d_gene: -

CDR3aa: CASSLTSGGAPNEQFF
CDR3nt: TGTGCCAGCAGCTTGACTAGCGGGGGGGCCCCCAATGAGCAGTTCTTC
v_gene: TRBV11-2
j_gene: TRBJ2-1
abundance: -
d_gene: TRBD2

CDR3aa: CASSRGLAGGVQETQYF
CDR3nt: TGTGCCAGCAGCCGAGGACTAGCGGGAGGAGTCCAAGAGACCCAGTACTTC
v_gene: TRBV3-1/TRBV3-2
j_gene: TRBJ2-5
abundance: -
d_gene: TRBD2

CDR3aa: CASSVSDTTQYF
CDR3nt: TGTGCCAGCAGTGTCTCCGACACCACGCAGTATTTT
v_gene: TRBV12-3/TRBV12-4
j_gene: TRBJ2-3
abundance: -
d_gene: -

CDR3aa: CASSDRREGDVEKLFF
CDR3nt: TGTGCCAGCAGTGACCGCCGAGAGGGAGATGTAGAAAAACTGTTTTTT
v_gene: TRBV6-4
j_gene: TRBJ1-4
abundance: -
d_gene: -

CDR3aa: CASSELGSSYEQYF
CDR3nt: TGTGCCAGCAGTGAACTCGGGAGCTCCTACGAGCAGTACTTC
v_gene: TRBV6-1
j_gene: TRBJ2-7
abundance: -
d_gene: -

CDR3aa: CSATPYTEAFF
CDR3nt: TGCAGTGCTACCCCTTACACTGAAGCTTTCTTT
v_gene: TRBV20-1
j_gene: TRBJ1-1
abundance: -
d_gene: -

CDR3aa: CAWSIQGGGNYGYTF
CDR3nt: TGTGCCTGGTCCATACAGGGTGGTGGGAACTATGGCTACACCTTC
v_gene: TRBV30
j_gene: TRBJ1-2
abundance: medium-sized
d_gene: -

CDR3aa: CASSNSGTGPSYEQYF
CDR3nt: TGCGCCAGCAGCAACTCCGGGACAGGACCGTCCTACGAGCAGTACTTC
v_gene: TRBV5-1
j_gene: TRBJ2-7
abundance: -
d_gene: TRBD1

CDR3aa: CASSPGLADRETQYF
CDR3nt: TGTGCCAGCAGCCCCGGACTAGCGGACAGGGAGACCCAGTACTTC
v_gene: TRBV7-7
j_gene: TRBJ2-5
abundance: -
d_gene: TRBD2

CDR3aa: CASSTSSYEQYF
CDR3nt: TGTGCCAGCAGTACTAGCTCCTACGAGCAGTACTTC
v_gene: TRBV2
j_gene: TRBJ2-7
abundance: -
d_gene: -

CDR3aa: CASSPGQTDDYGYTF
CDR3nt: TGCGCCAGCAGCCCGGGACAAACGGATGACTATGGCTACACCTTC
v_gene: TRBV4-1
j_gene: TRBJ1-2
abundance: -
d_gene: -

CDR3aa: CASGLSDTQYF
CDR3nt: TGTGCCAGCGGGCTAAGCGATACGCAGTATTTT
v_gene: TRBV3-1/TRBV3-2
j_gene: TRBJ2-3
abundance: once
d_gene: -

CDR3aa: CASSLGEGGVNYGYTF
CDR3nt: TGTGCCAGCAGCCTAGGGGAGGGCGGGGTGAACTATGGCTACACCTTC
v_gene: TRBV7-9
j_gene: TRBJ1-2
abundance: -
d_gene: -

CDR3aa: CSAGQGLGAEAFF
CDR3nt: TGCAGCGCCGGCCAGGGGCTGGGGGCTGAAGCTTTCTTT
v_gene: TRBV29-1
j_gene: TRBJ1-1
abundance: -
d_gene: -

CDR3aa: CASSPRAGNYGYTF
CDR3nt: TGTGCCAGCTCACCTCGGGCAGGGAACTATGGCTACACCTTC
v_gene: TRBV18
j_gene: TRBJ1-2
abundance: -
d_gene: -

CDR3aa: CASSIKGVSQPQHF
CDR3nt: TGTGCCAGTAGTATCAAGGGGGTCAGTCAGCCCCAGCATTTT
v_gene: TRBV19
j_gene: TRBJ1-5
abundance: -
d_gene: -

CDR3aa: CASSLSGLGTYEQYF
CDR3nt: TGTGCCAGCAGTTTATCGGGACTTGGGACCTACGAGCAGTACTTC
v_gene: TRBV27
j_gene: TRBJ2-7
abundance: -
d_gene: -

CDR3aa: CASSQVQGPYGYTF
CDR3nt: TGTGCCAGCAGCCAAGTTCAGGGGCCATATGGCTACACCTTC
v_gene: TRBV14
j_gene: TRBJ1-2
abundance: once
d_gene: -

CDR3aa: CARSLSAMSNQPQHF
CDR3nt: TGTGCCAGAAGCTTGAGTGCGATGAGCAATCAGCCCCAGCATTTT
v_gene: TRBV5-3
j_gene: TRBJ1-5
abundance: -
d_gene: -

CDR3aa: CASTVTNYGYTF
CDR3nt: TGTGCCAGCACTGTAACTAACTATGGCTACACCTTC
v_gene: TRBV28
j_gene: TRBJ1-2
abundance: -
d_gene: -

CDR3aa: CASSPGLAGVNNEQFF
CDR3nt: TGCGCCAGCAGCCCGGGACTAGCGGGAGTTAATAATGAGCAGTTCTTC
v_gene: TRBV4-1
j_gene: TRBJ2-1
abundance: once
d_gene: TRBD2

CDR3aa: CASSIGGTGGYYTEAFF
CDR3nt: TGTGCCAGTAGTATAGGAGGGACAGGGGGCTATTACACTGAAGCTTTCTTT
v_gene: TRBV19
j_gene: TRBJ1-1
abundance: few
d_gene: TRBD1

CDR3aa: CASSYGQGAGNEQFF
CDR3nt: TGTGCCAGCAGCTATGGACAGGGGGCAGGTAATGAGCAGTTCTTC
v_gene: TRBV11-3
j_gene: TRBJ2-1
abundance: -
d_gene: TRBD1